Below are 9 T cell receptor beta chains sequenced from a single sample in a study of Ad26.COV2.S vaccination and SARS-CoV-2 variants. Some clones are missing from TCRdb's copy, which holds only in-frame ones; the method was immunoSEQ multiplex PCR. Of a few hundred thousand clones in the sample, roughly 90% were seen once. Treatment defined: around 19 received Ad26.COV2.S at low or high dose, single or two shots; 5 received placebo; per-sample allocation not given. Samples were taken on day 63 after the first vaccine or placebo injection. Source: peripheral blood, taken in a trial of Ad26.COV2.S vaccine versus placebo. The receptors shown here come from a person between 18 and 65 years old who received the Ad26.COV2.S COVID-19 vaccine or a placebo.

V gene TRBV9 combines with J gene TRBJ2-2, with D unclear. This CDR3 is 16 amino acids long. Trimming cost V 0 bases and J 6 bases, with 15 bases left between them. Germline V gene data show CDR1 as SGDLS and CDR2 as YYNGEE. The CDR3 nucleotides are TGTGCCAGCAGCGTAGGGGCGATCCAAGTGGCCGGGGAGCTGTTTTTT. Its protein product is CASSVGAIQVAGELFF.

The rearrangement links TRBV6-5 to TRBJ2-7; D tentatively fits TRBD1 or TRBD2 (5 bases each). Trimming stripped 7 bases from V and 3 bases from J, with 19 bases between. Germline loops: CDR1 MNHEY, CDR2 SVGAGI. The CDR3 runs 15 residues. CDR3 nucleotide sequence: TGTGCCAGCAACGAGTTGGGACGGCGTGACTACGAGCAGTACTTC. Encoded protein: CASNELGRRDYEQYF.

V and J are TRBV11-2 and TRBJ2-1, with TRBD1 matching over 10 bases. With 4 bases clipped from V and 6 bases from J, the junction kept 12 bases outside the gene matches. The CDR3 loop spans 17 amino acids. In germline, CDR1 is SGHAT, CDR2 FQNNGV. The CDR3 sequence: CASSSLVGQGRFNEQFF. In DNA, the CDR3 is TGTGCCAGCAGCTCCCTGGTGGGACAGGGGAGGTTCAATGAGCAGTTCTTC.

The gene calls are TRBV6-2 or TRBV6-3 and TRBJ1-5, with a tentative D call TRBD1 (6 bases). CDR1 is MNHEY, CDR2 SVGEGT, per germline. With 3 bases removed from V and 2 bases from J, the gap between germline ends came to 14 bases. The CDR3 is made up of 16 amino acids. The CDR3 loop reads CASSYGGGAGNQPQHF. As DNA, the CDR3 is TGTGCCAGCAGTTATGGGGGCGGAGCGGGCAATCAGCCCCAGCATTTT.

This rearrangement joins TRBV7-9 to TRBJ1-5, with D uncertain. Deletions cut 5 bases from V and 3 bases from J, with 14 bases between. CDR3 length equals 15 residues. Germline CDR1 and CDR2: SEHNR and FQNEAQ (reference sequence). CDR3 nucleotides: TGTGCCAGCAGCGCCGGACCCCATGACAATCAGCCCCAGCATTTT. As protein: CASSAGPHDNQPQHF.

The chain has TRBV30 and TRBJ2-3, with D possibly TRBD2 on 6 matching bases. The CDR3 sequence is 14 residues long. CDR1 and CDR2 from the germline V gene are GTSNPN and SVGIG (reference sequence). The V gene lost 4 bases and the J gene lost 4 bases, with 15 bases spanning the gap. CDR3 coding DNA: TGTGCCTGGAATCGCGGGGCTGGGCCAGATACGCAGTATTTT. It is translated as CAWNRGAGPDTQYF.

The chain links TRBV5-1 to TRBJ2-1; 11 bases fit TRBD2. Germline V gene data show CDR1 as SGHRS and CDR2 as YFSETQ. V lost 4 bases, J lost 3 bases, and 6 bases stayed unmatched. This CDR3 spans 16 amino acids. This chain's CDR3 is CASSVTSGGVYNEQFF. The CDR3 DNA reads as TGCGCCAGCAGCGTCACTAGCGGGGGTGTCTACAATGAGCAGTTCTTC. Looking up the rest from reference TRBV5-1 and TRBJ2-1 gives the full variable domain: KAGVTQTPRYLIKTRGQQVTLSCSPISGHRSVSWYQQTPGQGLQFLFEYFSETQRNKGNFPGRFSGRQFSNSRSEMNVSTLELGDSALYLCASSVTSGGVYNEQFFGPGTRLTVL.

The V and J genes are TRBV6-5 and TRBJ2-7; no clear D. V dropped 0 bases and J dropped 4 bases, with 13 bases sitting between them. This CDR3 has 15 amino acids. Germline loops: CDR1 MNHEY, CDR2 SVGAGI. CDR3 loop: CASSYSVQTMYEQYF. CDR3 coding DNA: TGTGCCAGCAGTTACTCCGTCCAAACGATGTACGAGCAGTACTTC.

This clone was found once. The chain combines TRBV15 with TRBJ2-1, with 14 bases identical to TRBD2. In germline, CDR1 is LNHNV, CDR2 YYDKDF (reference sequence). Trimming at V came to 0 bases and at J to 8 bases, leaving 9 bases not matched to a gene. The CDR3 loop spans 18 amino acids. In DNA, the CDR3 is TGTGCCACCAGCAGAGATCCCCTGACTAGCGGGGGGGCGGATGAGCAGTTCTTC. This gives the protein CATSRDPLTSGGADEQFF.